The 27 T cell receptor beta chains below all came from one sample that was sequenced in a study of Graves' ophthalmopathy and Graves' hyperthyroidism. Amplifying from RNA transcripts, the study obtained TCR beta CDR3 regions. HTBI-primed RT-PCR formed the first round, and a multiplex PCR formed the second. TCRdb fed the multiplex PCR reads into MiXCR, producing one record per CDR3 protein. This sample has 650,000 to 900,000 distinct CDR3 sequences, with approximately 40% found just once. Sample: peripheral blood. These receptors came from an adult man with Graves' ophthalmopathy.

The chain links TRBV9 to TRBJ1-2, with D possibly TRBD1 on 5 matching bases. The CDR3 length is 15 residues. Germline V gene sequence: CDR1 SGDLS, CDR2 YYNGEE. Trimming took off 4 bases at V and 10 bases at J, with 23 bases between the two ends. In DNA form, the CDR3 reads TGTGCCAGCAGCCACCTCCAGGGAGGAAACCCGGACTACACCTTC. Its protein product is CASSHLQGGNPDYTF.

There are many counts of this clonotype. The CDR3 here is CSVRETGGFEQYF. The DNA for the CDR3 is TGCAGCGTTCGTGAGACAGGGGGCTTCGAGCAGTACTTC. V gene TRBV29-1 combines with J gene TRBJ2-7, with TRBD1 matching over 10 bases. CDR3 length equals 13 residues. Germline trimming cut 5 bases from V and 6 bases from J; bases unmatched to any gene: 7. The germline V gene has CDR1 SQVTM and CDR2 ANQGSEA.

This clonotype has just a few counts. V usage is TRBV19 and J usage is TRBJ1-1; no reliable D call. The CDR3 sequence is 14 residues long. Trimming left V 0 bases short and J 1 base short, with 6 bases between. From germline, CDR1 is LNHDA and CDR2 SQIVND (reference sequence). DNA of the CDR3: TGTGCCAGTAGTATAGACTACACGAACACTGAAGCTTTCTTT. Protein product: CASSIDYTNTEAFF.

On this clonotype itself: Lacking the conserved final phenylalanine or tryptophan, this CDR3 likely reflects a read error. V usage is TRBV7-9 and J usage is TRBJ1-1; possible D gene TRBD1, 6 bases. The CDR3 contains 13 residues. V was clipped by 1 base and J by 3 bases, with 6 bases between them. Per the germline V gene, CDR1 is SEHNR and CDR2 is FQNEAQ (reference sequence). Here the CDR3 reads CASSLGGHTEAFL. The CDR3 coding sequence is TGTGCCAGCAGCTTAGGGGGGCACACTGAAGCTTTCCTT.

V is TRBV10-3 and J is TRBJ1-3; 9 bases fit TRBD1. The germline V gene encodes CDR1 ENHRY and CDR2 SYGVKD. CDR3 length: 14 amino acids. With 2 bases clipped from V and 7 bases from J, the junction kept 3 bases outside the gene matches. The CDR3 coding sequence is TGTGCCATCAGTGAGGGACAGGGGATGAACACCATATATTTT. This sequence encodes CAISEGQGMNTIYF.

The J gene is TRBJ1-4, the V gene TRBV2, with D perhaps TRBD1 (6 bases). The CDR3 has 15 residues. From germline, CDR1 is SNHLY and CDR2 FYNNEI. Trimming shortened V by 2 bases and J by 7 bases, and 14 bases separated the two germline ends. CDR3 in DNA: TGTGCCAGCAGTGAATCCACAGGGCGTCGTGAAAAACTGTTTTTT. It specifies CASSESTGRREKLFF.

The chain links TRBV7-9 to TRBJ1-1, with TRBD1 as a possible D gene (6 bases). Trimming pared 4 bases from V and 1 base from J, leaving 13 bases between. The V gene's germline CDR1 is SEHNR and CDR2 FQNEAQ (reference sequence). This CDR3 region has 15 residues. For the CDR3, the DNA is TGTGCCAGCAGCTCCGTGGCAGGGGCGAACACTGAAGCTTTCTTT. Its translation is CASSSVAGANTEAFF.

Written as DNA, the CDR3 is TGCAGTGCTACAGGGGCGGGTAATGAAAAACTGTTTTTT. It specifies CSATGAGNEKLFF. The V gene is TRBV20-1, the J gene TRBJ1-4, with D perhaps matching TRBD1 (6 bases). This CDR3 spans 13 amino acids. V lost 4 bases to trimming and J lost 4 bases, with 10 bases between them. Germline loops: CDR1 DFQATT, CDR2 SNEGSKA (reference sequence).

The gene calls are TRBV5-1 and TRBJ2-2, with 9 bases aligning to TRBD1. From germline, CDR1 is SGHRS and CDR2 YFSETQ. The CDR3 totals 15 residues. With V trimmed by 5 bases and J by 4 bases, 6 bases remained unmatched. The CDR3 here is CASRRRDRVTGELFF. CDR3 bases: TGCGCCAGCAGACGCCGGGACAGGGTCACCGGGGAGCTGTTTTTT.

This clonotype has just one count. The chain carries TRBV11-2 and TRBJ1-2; 8 positions match TRBD1. The V gene end was trimmed by 5 bases and the J gene end by 4 bases; junction bases not matched to a gene: 9. Per the germline V gene, CDR1 is SGHAT and CDR2 is FQNNGV. The CDR3 spans 15 residues. The CDR3 region has the DNA TGTGCCAGCAGCACGCCGGACAGGGCGACCTATGGCTACACCTTC. Its protein product is CASSTPDRATYGYTF.

Points on this clonotype: Being one base from a much bigger clone, this may be a read error. The chain recombines TRBV24-1 with TRBJ1-2; D remains ambiguous. Germline V gives CDR1 KGHDR, CDR2 SFDVKD. Trimming removed 4 bases at V and 2 bases at J, with 16 bases between. The CDR3 is 16 residues long. CDR3 protein: CATSDRLSSENYGYTF. CDR3 in DNA: TGTGCCACCAGTGACCGACTCTCTTCCGAAAACTATGGCTACACCTTC.

For this clonotype: A much more abundant neighbour one base away suggests this may be a read error. The chain is built from TRBV10-2 and TRBJ1-5; no definite D call. The V end lost 2 bases, the J end lost 0 bases, and 14 bases lay between the germline ends. The CDR3 runs to 17 residues. Looked up from germline, CDR1 is WSHSY and CDR2 is SAAADI. In DNA form, the CDR3 reads TGCGCCAGCAGTGAGCGGTTGCCAACTGCTAGCAATCAGCCCCAGCATTTT. Encoded protein: CASSERLPTASNQPQHF.

The J gene is TRBJ1-1, the V gene TRBV5-6, with TRBD1 as a possible D gene (6 bases). Deletions cut 2 bases from V and 4 bases from J, with 12 bases between. Germline assignment: CDR1 SGHDT and CDR2 YYEEEE. The CDR3 totals 14 residues. The CDR3 coding sequence is TGTGCCAGCAGCTTCGGGGGGGCCTTCACTGAAGCTTTCTTT. It translates to CASSFGGAFTEAFF.

The chain recombines TRBV7-9 with TRBJ1-2; 8 nucleotides align to TRBD1. V was pared by 5 bases and J by 8 bases, with 13 bases of the junction left unmatched. The CDR3 runs 15 residues. From germline, CDR1 is SEHNR and CDR2 FQNEAQ (reference sequence). CDR3 protein: CASSTRQGLFEGYTF. CDR3 DNA sequence: TGTGCCAGCAGCACCCGACAGGGGTTGTTTGAGGGCTACACCTTC.

For the CDR3, the DNA is TGCAGCGTTGGCGCAGGCGGTGGGACTGAAGCTTTCTTT. Protein: CSVGAGGGTEAFF. This chain uses TRBV29-1 with TRBJ1-1; D gene unclear. Germline lookup yields CDR1 SQVTM and CDR2 ANQGSEA. The V gene lost 4 bases and the J gene lost 5 bases, with 14 bases spanning the gap. This CDR3 has 13 amino acids.

In its sample, this clonotype was seen a few times. This chain links TRBV9 with TRBJ2-7, with 11 bases aligning to TRBD2. Germline V lookup: CDR1 SGDLS, CDR2 YYNGEE. Trimming at V came to 3 bases and at J to 5 bases, leaving 13 bases not matched to a gene. The CDR3 extends over 17 amino acids. CDR3 protein: CASSANPTSGRRDEQYF. The CDR3 DNA reads TGTGCCAGCAGCGCAAACCCTACTAGCGGGAGAAGGGACGAGCAGTACTTC. Supplemented by reference TRBV9 and TRBJ2-7, the full variable domain reads DSGVTQTPKHLITATGQRVTLRCSPRSGDLSVYWYQQSLDQGLQFLIQYYNGEERAKGNILERFSAQQFPDLHSELNLSSLELGDSALYFCASSANPTSGRRDEQYFGPGTRLTVT.

The sample holds a few counts of this clonotype. The chain links TRBV9 to TRBJ2-5; D gene uncertain. V was pared by 3 bases and J by 4 bases, with 10 bases between. This CDR3 is 13 amino acids long. The germline CDR1 and CDR2 sequences are SGDLS and YYNGEE. The CDR3: CASSARPGETQYF. DNA of the CDR3: TGTGCCAGCAGCGCCCGTCCTGGAGAGACCCAGTACTTC.

This rearrangement joins TRBV28 to TRBJ2-5; D gene unclear. Trimming removed 2 bases from V and 1 base from J, with 11 bases in between. The CDR3 loop spans 15 amino acids. Germline V CDR1 and CDR2: MDHEN, SYDVKM. Here the CDR3 reads CASSLVPRPQETQYF. The CDR3 DNA follows: TGTGCCAGCAGTTTAGTTCCCCGGCCCCAAGAGACCCAGTACTTC.

This CDR3 reads CASSQDGAGVEKLFF. For the CDR3, the DNA is TGCGCCAGCAGCCAAGATGGAGCGGGGGTTGAAAAACTGTTTTTT. The chain combines TRBV4-3 with TRBJ1-4; D is perhaps TRBD1 (5 bases). CDR3 size: 15 residues. Trimming removed 0 bases at V and 7 bases at J, with 12 bases between. The germline V gene has CDR1 LGHNA and CDR2 YSLEER.

The chain carries TRBV29-1 and TRBJ1-6; D might be TRBD1 (5 bases). V was pared by 3 bases and J by 7 bases, with 10 bases between. CDR3 length: 13 amino acids. The germline V gene has CDR1 SQVTM and CDR2 ANQGSEA. The CDR3 DNA is TGCAGCGTTGAGGTTGGGACCAATTCACCCCTCCACTTT. Amino acid sequence: CSVEVGTNSPLHF.

The chain uses TRBV19 and TRBJ2-5; possible D gene TRBD2, 7 bases. Deletions cut 1 base from V and 6 bases from J, with 18 bases between. Germline V lookup: CDR1 LNHDA, CDR2 SQIVND (reference sequence). This CDR3 is 16 amino acids long. The CDR3 protein is CASSIAGRGQAKTQYF. The CDR3 DNA is TGTGCCAGTAGTATAGCGGGGCGGGGGCAGGCGAAGACCCAGTACTTC.

This clonotype has a handful of counts. This chain joins TRBV2 and TRBJ2-2; D is unresolved. The CDR3 runs to 13 residues. Germline lookup yields CDR1 SNHLY and CDR2 FYNNEI. Trimming took 7 bases from V and 6 from J, leaving 12 bases between them. CDR3 coding DNA: TGTGCCAGCAATTTTGGGCAGCCCGGGGAGCTGTTTTTT. Translation gives CASNFGQPGELFF.

V is TRBV7-2 and J is TRBJ2-7, with D perhaps being TRBD1 or TRBD2 (6 bases each). Germline CDR1 reads SGHTA; CDR2 reads FQGNSA. The V and J ends lost 5 bases and 2 bases respectively, with 19 bases between them. The CDR3 contains 16 residues. The CDR3 sequence is CASSPFIEGGPYEQYF. CDR3 bases: TGTGCCAGCAGCCCCTTCATAGAGGGGGGTCCCTACGAGCAGTACTTC.

V usage is TRBV29-1 and J usage is TRBJ2-7; 9 bases agree with TRBD1. CDR1 and CDR2 from the germline V gene are SQVTM and ANQGSEA. V lost 4 bases to trimming and J lost 6 bases; unmatched junction nucleotides: 10. CDR3 length: 14 amino acids. CDR3 in DNA: TGCAGCGTTGGCGGACAGGGGAAGTCACGCGAGCAGTACTTC. It translates to CSVGGQGKSREQYF.

This clonotype was observed a few times. The J gene is TRBJ1-5, the V gene TRBV7-2, with 7 positions matching TRBD1. V lost 4 bases, J lost 3 bases, and 3 bases stayed unmatched. This CDR3 is 14 amino acids long. Germline V gene lookup returns CDR1 SGHTA and CDR2 FQGNSA. The CDR3 nucleotides read TGTGCCAGCAGCTGGGGGACAGTCAATCAGCCCCAGCATTTT. Translated: CASSWGTVNQPQHF.

This clonotype was detected many times. The chain joins TRBV7-2 to TRBJ2-5; 10 nucleotides match TRBD2. V lost 5 bases, J lost 5 bases, and 11 bases stayed unmatched. From germline, CDR1 is SGHTA and CDR2 FQGNSA. The CDR3 loop spans 16 amino acids. The CDR3 DNA is TGTGCCAGCAGCCTTTGGACTAGCGGTCGGGGGGAGACCCAGTACTTC. The encoded protein is CASSLWTSGRGETQYF.

V is TRBV15 and J is TRBJ1-2; no clear D. Germline assignment: CDR1 LNHNV and CDR2 YYDKDF (reference sequence). This CDR3 spans 14 amino acids. Trimming stripped 3 bases from V and 9 bases from J, with 17 bases between. The CDR3 sequence: CATSRSHSRLSYTF. CDR3 in DNA: TGTGCCACCAGCAGGTCGCATTCTCGGTTGAGCTACACCTTC.